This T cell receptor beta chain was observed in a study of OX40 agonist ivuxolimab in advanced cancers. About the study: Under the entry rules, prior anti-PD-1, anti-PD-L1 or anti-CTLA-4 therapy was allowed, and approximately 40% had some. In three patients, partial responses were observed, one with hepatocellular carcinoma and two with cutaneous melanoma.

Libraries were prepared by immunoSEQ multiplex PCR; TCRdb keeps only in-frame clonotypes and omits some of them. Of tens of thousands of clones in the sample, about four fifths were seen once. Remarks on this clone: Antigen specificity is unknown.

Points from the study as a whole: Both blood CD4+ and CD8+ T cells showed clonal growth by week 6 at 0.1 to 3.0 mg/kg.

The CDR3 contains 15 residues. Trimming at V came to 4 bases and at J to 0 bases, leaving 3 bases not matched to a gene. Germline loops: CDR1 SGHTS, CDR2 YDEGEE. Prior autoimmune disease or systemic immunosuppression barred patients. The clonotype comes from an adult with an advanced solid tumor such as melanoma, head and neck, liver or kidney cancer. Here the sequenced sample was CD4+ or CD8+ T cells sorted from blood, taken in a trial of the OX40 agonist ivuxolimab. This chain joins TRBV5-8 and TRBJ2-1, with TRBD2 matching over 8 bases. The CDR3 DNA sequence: TGTGCCAGCAGCCCCCGGGGGGGCTCCTACAATGAGCAGTTCTTC. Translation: CASSPRGGSYNEQFF.